This T cell receptor beta chain derives from a study of cytotoxic CD8 clonotypes in ibrutinib-treated CLL. Whole-study results and caveats: Clonality climbed at ibrutinib response, then dropped toward baseline at progression. There were few public clonotypes, and on treatment they contracted or stayed stable. In sustained-remission versus progressing patients, sampling times differed.

Some clones are missing from TCRdb's copy, which holds only in-frame ones; the method was immunoSEQ multiplex PCR. The repertoire holds about 300,000 clones, with 60% to 80% as singletons. In the case of this clone: Its specificity is not known.

The authors obtained roughly 2 micrograms of genomic DNA from cryopreserved PBMCs for TCR beta libraries. Sequences were derived from PBMCs, sampled at disease progression, from a patient treated with ibrutinib. This receptor was obtained from a human donor with chronic lymphocytic leukemia.

For the CDR3, the DNA is TGCAGCGTTGTGGGGCCAGCTAGCGGTTACAATGAGCAGTTCTTC. Amino acids: CSVVGPASGYNEQFF. The chain links TRBV29-1 to TRBJ2-1; 7 bases agree with TRBD2. The germline gives CDR1 SQVTM, CDR2 ANQGSEA. With 4 bases clipped from V and 4 bases from J, the junction kept 10 bases outside the gene matches. The CDR3 has 15 amino acids.